What follows are 3 T cell receptor beta chains derived from one specimen sequenced in a study of T cells after yellow fever vaccination. Each CDR3 protein gets one entry after TCRdb re-called the 5' RACE reads with MiXCR. Here the sample spans about 430,000 distinct CDR3 sequences, roughly 20% being singletons. Sequenced here: PBMCs, sampled before the yellow fever booster vaccination. Receptor source: a man aged 18 to 30 who received the YFV17D yellow fever vaccine.

In this sample, this clonotype turned up a few times. The chain combines TRBV3-1 with TRBJ2-1; 9 nucleotides agree with TRBD2. With 4 bases clipped from V and 7 bases from J, the junction kept 5 bases outside the gene matches. Germline-derived CDR1 and CDR2 are LGHDT and YNNKEL (reference sequence). The CDR3 loop spans 14 amino acids. The CDR3: CASSPRGGRNEQFF. The CDR3 coding sequence is TGTGCCAGCAGCCCGCGGGGGGGCAGGAATGAGCAGTTCTTC.

This rearrangement joins TRBV10-3 to TRBJ2-5; 12 bases line up with TRBD2. V shed 11 bases and J 2 bases; nucleotides not matched to a gene: 9. This CDR3 is 15 amino acids long. CDR1 and CDR2 (germline): ENHRY, SYGVKD. CDR3 sequence reads: CASKTSGGPQETQYF. CDR3 coding DNA: TGTGCCTCCAAAACTAGCGGGGGGCCACAAGAGACCCAGTACTTC.

This clonotype has a handful of counts. The chain couples TRBV5-1 to TRBJ2-5; D possibly corresponds to TRBD2 (6 bases). The CDR3 is 13 residues long. Germline V lookup: CDR1 SGHRS, CDR2 YFSETQ. V dropped 4 bases and J dropped 9 bases, with 16 bases sitting between them. CDR3 in amino acids: CASSGDSQWAQYF. In DNA form, the CDR3 reads TGCGCCAGCAGCGGGGACTCGCAATGGGCCCAGTACTTC.